This T cell receptor beta chain appears in the sequencing data of a study of human T cells and chemical hapten exposure. Study details: DPC at 0.01% went onto the upper back in patch tests, read at 6 days.

Sample time point: patch test 3, about 24 weeks after DPC sensitization. Treatment denoted: therapeutic diphenylcyclopropenone sensitization with weekly scalp DPC. In TCRdb, the RACE reads were re-called with MiXCR into one record per CDR3 protein. Here the sample spans about 160,000 distinct CDR3 sequences, approximately 30% being singletons. This clonotype appeared a few times. Its antigen is still unknown. General observations from the study: Sensitizing to DPC left TCRs with a frequency above 1 in 1000 unaltered.

Per the germline V gene, CDR1 is DFQATT and CDR2 is SNEGSKA (reference sequence). CDR3 length: 12 amino acids. Trimming took off 8 bases at V and 0 bases at J, with 11 bases between the two ends. This rearrangement joins TRBV20-1 to TRBJ2-7, with D perhaps TRBD1 or TRBD2 (5 bases each). The source material was whole blood, sampled in connection with sensitization to the hapten diphenylcyclopropenone (DPC). The receptor comes from a woman in her late teens or twenties with alopecia areata. Some clones in this sample may be carry-over from other donors' samples. Here the CDR3 reads CSPRDGSYEQYF. DNA for the CDR3: TGCAGTCCCCGGGACGGCTCCTACGAGCAGTACTTC.